This T cell receptor beta chain was sequenced in a study of T cell responses to AZD1222 COVID-19 vaccine. The V gene lost 7 bases and the J gene lost 1 base, with 16 bases spanning the gap. This CDR3 spans 15 amino acids. Germline CDR1 reads SGHVS; CDR2 reads FNYEAQ. Some clones are missing from TCRdb's copy, which holds only in-frame ones; the method was immunoSEQ multiplex PCR. The sample has 100,000 to 150,000 clones; 70% to 90% are singletons. The clonotype originates from an adult in good health. This material consisted of peripheral blood, taken on day 0 of AZD1222 vaccination. V gene TRBV7-6 combines with J gene TRBJ2-5, with unresolved D. CDR3 coding DNA: TGTGCCAGCAAATACCCTTGGCAAGGCCAAGAGACCCAGTACTTC. Translated: CASKYPWQGQETQYF.